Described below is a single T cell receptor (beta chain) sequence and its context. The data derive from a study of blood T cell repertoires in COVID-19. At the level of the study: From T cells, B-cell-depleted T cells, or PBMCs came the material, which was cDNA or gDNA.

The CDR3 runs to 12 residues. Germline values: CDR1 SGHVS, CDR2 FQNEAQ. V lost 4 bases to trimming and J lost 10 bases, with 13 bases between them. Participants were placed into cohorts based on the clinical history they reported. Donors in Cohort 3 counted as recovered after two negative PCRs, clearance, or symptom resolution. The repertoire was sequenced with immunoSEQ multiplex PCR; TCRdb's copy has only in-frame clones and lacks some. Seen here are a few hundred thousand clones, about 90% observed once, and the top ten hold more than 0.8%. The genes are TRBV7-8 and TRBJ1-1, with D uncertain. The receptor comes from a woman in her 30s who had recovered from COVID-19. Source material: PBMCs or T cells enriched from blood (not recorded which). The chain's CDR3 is CASSYLGLGAFF. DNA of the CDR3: TGTGCCAGCAGCTACCTTGGTCTAGGAGCTTTCTTT.